The 6 T cell receptor beta chains listed next were all sequenced from one sample in a study of OX40 agonist ivuxolimab in advanced cancers. TCRdb keeps only in-frame clones here, not all; method: immunoSEQ multiplex PCR. This table has fewer than 85,000 clones, more than 80% appearing once. This sample comprised CD4+ or CD8+ T cells sorted from blood, obtained in a trial of the OX40 agonist ivuxolimab. The source of these receptors is an adult with an advanced solid tumor such as melanoma, head and neck, liver or kidney cancer.

V usage is TRBV7-3 and J usage is TRBJ2-1, with D perhaps matching TRBD2 (5 bases). The V end was cut by 0 bases, the J end by 9 bases, with 9 bases between. The CDR3 length is 13 residues. CDR1 SGHTA and CDR2 FQGTGA come from the germline V gene. In nucleotides, the CDR3 is TGTGCCAGCAGCTTAACGCTGGGGAGTGAGCAGTTCTTC. It is translated as CASSLTLGSEQFF.

The chain combines TRBV28 with TRBJ2-3; 16 nucleotides match TRBD2. Trimming at V came to 6 bases and at J to 6 bases, leaving 3 bases not matched to a gene. The CDR3 is 15 residues long. The germline gives CDR1 MDHEN, CDR2 SYDVKM. CDR3 bases: TGTGCCAGCAGGGGACTAGCGGGAGGGCCCGATACGCAGTATTTT. Amino acid sequence: CASRGLAGGPDTQYF.

This clone was recorded once. This rearrangement joins TRBV5-1 to TRBJ2-2, with unresolved D. The CDR3 is 15 residues long. V dropped 0 bases and J dropped 0 bases, with 6 bases sitting between them. The germline V gene has CDR1 SGHRS and CDR2 YFSETQ. CDR3 in amino acids: CASSLGHTNTGELFF. In DNA form, the CDR3 reads TGCGCCAGCAGCTTGGGACATACGAACACCGGGGAGCTGTTTTTT. The full variable domain, in which reference TRBV5-1 and TRBJ2-2 provide the parts outside the CDR3, is KAGVTQTPRYLIKTRGQQVTLSCSPISGHRSVSWYQQTPGQGLQFLFEYFSETQRNKGNFPGRFSGRQFSNSRSEMNVSTLELGDSALYLCASSLGHTNTGELFFGEGSRLTVL.

This chain connects TRBV4-2 to TRBJ1-6; D unclear. The CDR3 is 13 residues long. Germline lookup yields CDR1 LGHNA and CDR2 YNFKEQ. V was trimmed by 1 base and J by 8 bases, leaving 6 bases between them. This CDR3 reads CASSQVADSPLHF. In DNA, the CDR3 is TGTGCCAGCAGCCAAGTAGCGGATTCACCCCTCCACTTT.

V and J are TRBV9 and TRBJ1-6; D not certain. The CDR3 runs to 12 residues. With 0 bases removed from V and 7 bases from J, the gap between germline ends came to 2 bases. The germline V gene encodes CDR1 SGDLS and CDR2 YYNGEE. As DNA, the CDR3 is TGTGCCAGCAGCGTAGGAAATTCACCCCTCCACTTT. Residues: CASSVGNSPLHF.

This clone was detected once. The chain recombines TRBV9 with TRBJ1-4, with D unresolved. In germline, CDR1 is SGDLS, CDR2 YYNGEE. The CDR3 sequence is 15 residues long. Deletions cut 4 bases from V and 3 bases from J, with 13 bases between. The chain's CDR3 is CASSPRLSANEKLFF. The CDR3 DNA reads TGTGCCAGCAGCCCCAGACTTTCTGCTAATGAAAAACTGTTTTTT. The variable domain in full, completed from reference TRBV9 and TRBJ1-4, reads DSGVTQTPKHLITATGQRVTLRCSPRSGDLSVYWYQQSLDQGLQFLIQYYNGEERAKGNILERFSAQQFPDLHSELNLSSLELGDSALYFCASSPRLSANEKLFFGSGTQLSVL.